This TCR beta chain was observed in a study of early T cells in non-severe SARS-CoV-2 infection. This clonotype was detected only a few times. Its antigen is unknown. V was cut by 5 bases and J by 1 base, with 8 bases left in between. Germline V gene sequence: CDR1 SGHAT, CDR2 FQNNGV. The CDR3 runs to 13 residues. Unique molecular identifiers tagged individual cDNA molecules. MiXCR, applied by TCRdb to the 5' RACE reads, yields one record per CDR3 protein. The data contain 62,000 or so distinct CDR3 sequences, about 9.9% of them singletons. The study's findings and limits: The study's VDJdb matching favored anti-spike CD8 responses and missed private and CD4 specificities.

This TCR was sampled from an adult who was a healthcare worker with PCR-confirmed SARS-CoV-2 infection or an uninfected control (not recorded which). The material sequenced was whole blood. V and J are TRBV11-2 and TRBJ1-1; D gene unclear. The CDR3 reads CASSREGNTEAFF. In nucleotides, the CDR3 is TGTGCCAGCAGCCGTGAGGGGAACACTGAAGCTTTCTTT.